The T cell receptor beta chain described here comes from a study of blood T cell repertoires in COVID-19. In the authors' methods: Reference gene primer amplification gave nucleated cell count estimates. The table came from immunoSEQ multiplex PCR; TCRdb's copy has only in-frame clones and leaves some out. V and J calls and clone size follow that table, whereas D and trimming were derived from the DNA. The table includes fewer than 300,000 clones, roughly nine tenths detected once. Looked up from germline, CDR1 is SGDLS and CDR2 is YYNGEE. The length of the CDR3 is 15 residues. The ends lost 4 bases at V and 7 bases at J; junction bases unmatched: 10.

This receptor was obtained from a woman younger than 45 with COVID-19, enrolled during active disease. Specimen: peripheral blood. The chain recombines TRBV9 with TRBJ1-4, with 7 bases fitting TRBD1. CDR3 region: CASSRRQGRGEKLFF. The CDR3 DNA is TGTGCCAGCAGCAGACGACAGGGCCGCGGTGAAAAACTGTTTTTT.